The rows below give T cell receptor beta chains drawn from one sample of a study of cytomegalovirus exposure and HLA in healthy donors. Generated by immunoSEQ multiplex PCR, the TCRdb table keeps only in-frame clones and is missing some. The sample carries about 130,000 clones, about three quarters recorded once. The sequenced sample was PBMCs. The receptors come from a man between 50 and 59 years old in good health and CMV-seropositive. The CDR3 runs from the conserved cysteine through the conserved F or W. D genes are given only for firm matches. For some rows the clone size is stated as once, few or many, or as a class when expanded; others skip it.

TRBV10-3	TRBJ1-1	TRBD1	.	CAITETGSNTEAFF	TGTGCCATCACTGAGACAGGGTCGAACACTGAAGCTTTCTTT
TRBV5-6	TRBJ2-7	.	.	CASSRRGSRYEQYF	TGTGCCAGCAGCCGTCGGGGGAGCAGGTACGAGCAGTACTTC
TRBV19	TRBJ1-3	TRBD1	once	CASSWGQTSGNTIYF	TGTGCCAGTAGTTGGGGACAGACCTCTGGAAACACCATATATTTT
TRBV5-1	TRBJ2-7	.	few	CASSWGHSSSYEQYF	TGCGCCAGCAGCTGGGGACACTCGAGCTCCTACGAGCAGTACTTC
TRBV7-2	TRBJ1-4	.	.	CASSAVGAEKLFF	TGTGCCAGCAGTGCGGTAGGGGCCGAAAAACTGTTTTTT
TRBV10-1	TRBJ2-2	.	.	CASSDEAKSGTGELFF	TGCGCCAGCAGTGATGAGGCCAAATCGGGCACCGGGGAGCTGTTTTTT
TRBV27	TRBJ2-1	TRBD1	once	CASSLSAGTGGIGRYNEQFF	TGTGCCAGCAGTTTATCGGCCGGGACAGGAGGTATCGGGAGATACAATGAGCAGTTCTTC
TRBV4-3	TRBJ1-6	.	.	CASSQQRGLGPLHF	TGCGCCAGCAGCCAACAAAGAGGCTTAGGACCCCTCCACTTT
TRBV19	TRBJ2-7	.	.	CASSIKAGLYEQYF	TGTGCCAGTAGTATAAAGGCAGGGTTATACGAGCAGTACTTC
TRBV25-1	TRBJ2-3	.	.	CASRTQWGGAKTDTQYF	TGTGCCAGCAGGACACAATGGGGGGGGGCCAAAACAGATACGCAGTATTTT
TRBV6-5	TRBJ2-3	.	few	CASSPHPADTQYF	TGTGCCAGCAGTCCCCACCCGGCAGATACGCAGTATTTT
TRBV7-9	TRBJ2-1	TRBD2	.	CASSLEALAGYNEQFF	TGTGCCAGCAGCTTAGAGGCTCTAGCGGGGTACAATGAGCAGTTCTTC
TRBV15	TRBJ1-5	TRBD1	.	CATSIRTGSYQPQHF	TGTGCCACCAGCATCCGGACAGGGTCATATCAGCCCCAGCATTTT
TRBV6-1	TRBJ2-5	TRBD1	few	CARGQGVQETQYF	TGTGCCAGGGGACAGGGCGTCCAAGAGACCCAGTACTTC
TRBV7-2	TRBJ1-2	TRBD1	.	CASSLRQGADPGWGTNTF	TGTGCCAGCAGCTTACGACAGGGGGCCGATCCAGGCTGGGGGACCAACACCTTC
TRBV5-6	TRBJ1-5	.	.	CASSLAGPGSIQPQHF	TGTGCCAGCAGCTTGGCCGGTCCAGGGTCAATTCAGCCCCAGCATTTT
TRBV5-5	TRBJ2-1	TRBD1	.	CASSKGALGEQFF	TGTGCCAGCTCAAAGGGGGCGCTTGGTGAGCAGTTCTTC
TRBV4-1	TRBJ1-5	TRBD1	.	CASSQVGGQGPYPRNQPQHF	TGCGCCAGCAGCCAAGTGGGAGGACAGGGGCCATATCCTCGCAATCAGCCCCAGCATTTT
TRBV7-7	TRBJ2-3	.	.	CASSSTGNGDTQYF	TGTGCTAGCAGCTCGACTGGTAATGGAGATACGCAGTATTTT
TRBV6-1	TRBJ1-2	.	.	CASSEALGGSDGYTF	TGTGCCAGCAGTGAAGCCCTCGGGGGATCGGATGGCTACACCTTC
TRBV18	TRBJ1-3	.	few	CASSPRTQKTGNTIYF	TGTGCCAGCTCACCCCGGACTCAAAAGACCGGAAACACCATATATTTT
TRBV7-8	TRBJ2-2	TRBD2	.	CASMRREGAGELFF	TGTGCCAGCATGAGGCGGGAGGGAGCCGGGGAGCTGTTTTTT
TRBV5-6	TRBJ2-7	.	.	CASSRGVGEQYF	TGTGCCAGCAGCCGCGGGGTGGGCGAGCAGTACTTC